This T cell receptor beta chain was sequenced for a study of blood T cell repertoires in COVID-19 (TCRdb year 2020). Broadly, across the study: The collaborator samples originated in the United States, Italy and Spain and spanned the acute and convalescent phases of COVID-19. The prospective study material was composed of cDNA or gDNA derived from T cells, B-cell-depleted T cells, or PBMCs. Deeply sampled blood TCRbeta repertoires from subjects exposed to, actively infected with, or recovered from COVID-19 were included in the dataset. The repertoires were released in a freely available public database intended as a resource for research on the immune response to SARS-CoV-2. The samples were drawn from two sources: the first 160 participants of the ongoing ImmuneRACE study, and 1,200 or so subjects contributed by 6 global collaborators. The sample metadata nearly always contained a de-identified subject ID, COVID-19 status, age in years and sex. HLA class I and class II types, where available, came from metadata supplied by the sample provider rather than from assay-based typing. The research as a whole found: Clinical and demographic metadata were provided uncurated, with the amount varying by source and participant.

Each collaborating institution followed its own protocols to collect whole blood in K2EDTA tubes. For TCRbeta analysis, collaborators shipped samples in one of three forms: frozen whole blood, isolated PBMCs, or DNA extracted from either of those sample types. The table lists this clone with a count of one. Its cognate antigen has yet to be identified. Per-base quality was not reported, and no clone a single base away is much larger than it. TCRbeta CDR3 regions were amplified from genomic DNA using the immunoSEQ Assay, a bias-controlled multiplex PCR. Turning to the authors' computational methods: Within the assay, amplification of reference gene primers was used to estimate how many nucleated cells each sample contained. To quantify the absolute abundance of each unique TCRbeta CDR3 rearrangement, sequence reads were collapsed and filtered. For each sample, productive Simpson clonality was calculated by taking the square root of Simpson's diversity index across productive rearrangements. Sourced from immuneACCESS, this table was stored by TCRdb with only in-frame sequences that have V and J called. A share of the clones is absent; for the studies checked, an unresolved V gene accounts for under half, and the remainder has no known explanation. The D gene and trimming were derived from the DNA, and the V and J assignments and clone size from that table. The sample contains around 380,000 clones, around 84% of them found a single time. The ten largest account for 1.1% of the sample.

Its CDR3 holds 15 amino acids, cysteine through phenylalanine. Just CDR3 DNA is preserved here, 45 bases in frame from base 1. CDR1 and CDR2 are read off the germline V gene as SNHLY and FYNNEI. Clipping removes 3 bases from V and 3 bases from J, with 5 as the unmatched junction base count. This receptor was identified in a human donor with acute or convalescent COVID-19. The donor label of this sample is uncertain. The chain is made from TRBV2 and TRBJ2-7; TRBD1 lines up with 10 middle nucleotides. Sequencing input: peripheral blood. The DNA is TGTGCCAGCAGTGAGGGACAGGGGCAGATCTACGAGCAGTACTTC. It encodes CASSEGQGQIYEQYF. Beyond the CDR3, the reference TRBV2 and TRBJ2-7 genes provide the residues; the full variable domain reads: EPEVTQTPSHQVTQMGQEVILRCVPISNHLYFYWYRQILGQKVEFLVSFYNNEISEKSEIFDDQFSVERPDGSNFTLKIRSTKLEDSAMYFCASSEGQGQIYEQYFGPGTRLTVT.